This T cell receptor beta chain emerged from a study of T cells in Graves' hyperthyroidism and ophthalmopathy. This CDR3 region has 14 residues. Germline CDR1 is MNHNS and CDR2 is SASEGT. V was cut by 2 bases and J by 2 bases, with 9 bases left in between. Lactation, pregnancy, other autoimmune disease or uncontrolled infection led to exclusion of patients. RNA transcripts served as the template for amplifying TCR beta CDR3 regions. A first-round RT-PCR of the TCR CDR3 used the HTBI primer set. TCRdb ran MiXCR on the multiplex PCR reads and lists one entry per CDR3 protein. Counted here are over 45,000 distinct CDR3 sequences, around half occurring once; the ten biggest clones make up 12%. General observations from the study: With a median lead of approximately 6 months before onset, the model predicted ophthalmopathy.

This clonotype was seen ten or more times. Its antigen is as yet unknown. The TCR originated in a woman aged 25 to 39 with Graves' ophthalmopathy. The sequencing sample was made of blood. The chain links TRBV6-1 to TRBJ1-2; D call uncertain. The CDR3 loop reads CASSERSDNYGYTF. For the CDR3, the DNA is TGTGCCAGCAGTGAAAGGTCAGACAACTATGGCTACACCTTC.